The 4 T cell receptor beta chains listed next were all sequenced from one sample in a study of human T cells and chemical hapten exposure (dated by TCRdb to 2020 to 2022). Receptor amplification or capture employed RACE. Sequencing relied on a NextSeq 500. TCRdb reprocessed the public reads (quality trimming at Q25 with fastp, clone calling with MiXCR) and kept in-frame beta chains. Identical CDR3 proteins give one entry, which carries the most common genes and DNA. For this sample the table gives about 250,000 distinct CDR3 sequences, of which about 7.7% were detected only once. The ten largest account for 1.2% of the sample. The time point label, read with the paper, signifies: pre-sensitization, week 0. The meaning of the sample's treatment or condition label: therapeutic diphenylcyclopropenone sensitization with weekly scalp DPC. This sample comprised whole blood, obtained in connection with sensitization to the hapten diphenylcyclopropenone (DPC). The receptor source for this set is a man younger than 35 with alopecia areata. Some clones in this sample may be carry-over from other donors' samples.

This chain uses TRBV27 with TRBJ2-2, with 7 nucleotides matching TRBD2. After removal of 3 bases from V and 3 bases from J, the junction contained 4 bases not matched to a gene. The CDR3 totals 15 residues. CDR1 is MNHEY, CDR2 SMNVEV, per germline (reference sequence). CDR3 coding DNA: TGTGCCAGCAGTTTGGTCCGGGGGGACACCGGGGAGCTGTTTTTT. Amino acids: CASSLVRGDTGELFF.

In this sample, this clonotype turned up many times. The rearrangement links TRBV29-1 to TRBJ2-1; D is ambiguous. Germline CDR1 is SQVTM and CDR2 is ANQGSEA. The CDR3 has 15 residues. V shed 7 bases and J shed 0 bases, with 16 bases lying between them. CDR3 in amino acids: CSATPALYSYNEQFF. The DNA for the CDR3 is TGCAGCGCAACCCCGGCCCTTTACTCCTACAATGAGCAGTTCTTC.

The J gene is TRBJ2-1, the V gene TRBV7-9, with D unclear. Trimming left V 4 bases short and J 3 bases short, with 1 base between. CDR3 length: 11 amino acids. Germline V gene lookup returns CDR1 SEHNR and CDR2 FQNEAQ (reference sequence). CDR3 protein: CASSYYNEQFF. For the CDR3, the DNA is TGTGCCAGCAGCTACTACAATGAGCAGTTCTTC.

The chain recombines TRBV6-5 with TRBJ2-1; D uncertain. The germline V gene encodes CDR1 MNHEY and CDR2 SVGAGI. The V and J ends lost 4 bases and 5 bases respectively, with 9 bases between them. The CDR3 spans 13 residues. CDR3 nucleotide sequence: TGTGCCAGCAGTTTTCCTCCCGACAATGAGCAGTTCTTC. The encoded protein is CASSFPPDNEQFF.